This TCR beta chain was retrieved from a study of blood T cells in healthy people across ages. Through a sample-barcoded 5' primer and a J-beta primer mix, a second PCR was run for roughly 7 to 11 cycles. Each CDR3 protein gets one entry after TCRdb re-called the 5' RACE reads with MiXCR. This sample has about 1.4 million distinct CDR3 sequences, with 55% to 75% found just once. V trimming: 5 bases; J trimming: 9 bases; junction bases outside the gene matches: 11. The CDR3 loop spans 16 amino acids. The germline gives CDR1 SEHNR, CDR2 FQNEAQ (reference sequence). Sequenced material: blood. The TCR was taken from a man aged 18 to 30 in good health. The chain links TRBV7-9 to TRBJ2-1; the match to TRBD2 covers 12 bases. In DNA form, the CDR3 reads TGTGCCAGCAGCCCAGGACCTAGCGGGAGGGACCGTGAGCAGTTCTTC. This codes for CASSPGPSGRDREQFF.